This T cell receptor beta chain is drawn from a study of cytomegalovirus exposure and HLA in healthy donors. Regarding donors, all were healthy bone marrow donors. As for this clone: Its matching antigen is unknown.

Study-level findings and limits: Many donors carried some public TCRs, although rarity characterized most TCR sequences.

From germline, CDR1 is WNHNN and CDR2 SYGVQD (reference sequence). CDR3 length: 15 amino acids. V was shortened by 0 bases and J by 6 bases, with 15 bases between the two germline ends. The study ran its PCR with 60 Vbeta and 13 Jbeta primers. Only in-frame clones appear in the TCRdb table, and some are missing; sequencing was by immunoSEQ multiplex PCR. The data show tens of thousands of clones, with around 80% seen just once and about 2% held by the top ten. The chain employs TRBV10-1 and TRBJ2-7; D is ambiguous. The sequence was collected from a man between 18 and 29 years old in good health and CMV-seronegative. Sequenced: PBMCs. In nucleotides, the CDR3 is TGCGCCAGCAGTGAGTCGGGTAGGCCCTCGGGCGAGCAGTACTTC. It specifies CASSESGRPSGEQYF.